The sequence of this T cell receptor beta chain was determined in a study of OX40 agonist ivuxolimab in advanced cancers. As regards this clone: The antigen is not known.

Here immunoSEQ multiplex PCR was the method, and the copy in TCRdb shows in-frame clones only, minus some. Among 60,000 to 65,000 clones, approximately 85% were seen once, and the ten largest hold approximately 9.8%. Germline V lookup: CDR1 SGHDT, CDR2 YYEEEE. The CDR3 is 15 amino acids. V dropped 2 bases and J dropped 2 bases, with 13 bases sitting between them. Study-wide points: The 0.1-3.0 mg/kg partial responders had among the lowest clonal expansion.

The V call is TRBV5-6, the J call TRBJ1-1; possible D gene TRBD1, 5 bases. The sample consisted of CD4+ or CD8+ T cells sorted from blood, taken in a trial of the OX40 agonist ivuxolimab. This receptor was identified in an adult with an advanced solid tumor such as melanoma, head and neck, liver or kidney cancer. As DNA, the CDR3 is TGTGCCAGCAGCTTCATGATCAGGGTAAACACTGAAGCTTTCTTT. Protein product: CASSFMIRVNTEAFF.